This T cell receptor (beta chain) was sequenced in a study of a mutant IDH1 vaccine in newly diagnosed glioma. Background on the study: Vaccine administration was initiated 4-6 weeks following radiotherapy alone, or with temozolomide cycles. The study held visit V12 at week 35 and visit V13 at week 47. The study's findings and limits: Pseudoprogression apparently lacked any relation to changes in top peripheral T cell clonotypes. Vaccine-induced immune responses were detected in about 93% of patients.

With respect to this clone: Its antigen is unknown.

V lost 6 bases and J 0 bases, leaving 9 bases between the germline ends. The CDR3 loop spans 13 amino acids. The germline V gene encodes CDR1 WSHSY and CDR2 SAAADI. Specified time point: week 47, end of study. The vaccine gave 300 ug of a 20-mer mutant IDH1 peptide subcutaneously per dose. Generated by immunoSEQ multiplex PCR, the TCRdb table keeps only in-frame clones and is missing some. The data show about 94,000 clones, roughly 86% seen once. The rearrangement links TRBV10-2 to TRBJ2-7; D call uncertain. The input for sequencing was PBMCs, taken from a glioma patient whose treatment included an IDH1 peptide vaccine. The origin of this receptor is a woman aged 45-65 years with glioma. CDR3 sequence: CASRDRSSYEQYF. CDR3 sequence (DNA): TGCGCCAGCAGGGACCGGAGCTCCTACGAGCAGTACTTC.